This TCR beta chain was observed in a study of graft-versus-host responses after intestinal transplantation. Whole-study context: Every one of the recipients received anti-thymocyte globulin induction and afterwards took tacrolimus and steroids for around 3 years.

On this clone: What it recognizes is unknown. An end of the junction does not agree with germline; a read error may underlie this. Other DNA variants within this sample encode the same CDR3.

Germline CDR1 MGHRA, CDR2 YSYEKL. The CDR3 is made up of 16 amino acids. Findings of the study overall: Those patients showing graft-donor T cell macrochimerism displayed high graft-versus-host to host-versus-graft clonal ratios in allografts. Early post-transplant falls in HvG clones accompanied the peak levels of circulating GvH clones. Recipient-marrow GvH clones were detected, some having first appeared in ileum or blood.

Libraries were prepared by immunoSEQ multiplex PCR; TCRdb keeps only in-frame clonotypes and omits some of them. The table includes 100,000 or so clones, roughly nine tenths detected once. This specimen was unstimulated CD4+ T cells sorted from spleen or lymph node cells, taken before transplant. V gene TRBV4-1 combines with J gene TRBJ1-1; 7 bases map to TRBD1. The clonotype originates from a human donor who was the organ donor for an intestinal transplant. The CDR3 region is CASSQASLTGNTEAFF. CDR3 coding DNA: TGCGCCAGCAGCCAAGCGTCCCTGACAGGGAACACTGAAGCCTTCTTT.